Following are 19 T cell receptor beta chains from one sample sequenced in a study of CD4 T cells in relation to SARS-CoV-2 and coronaviruses. The unexposed donors gave CD4+ T cells in about 2010-2019, prior to COVID-19. Assay used: immunoSEQ multiplex PCR; TCRdb lists only in-frame clones, some missing. The sample comprises more than 50,000 clones, around 86% of which are singletons, and about 1.4% rests with the top ten. The sample comprised memory CD4+ T cells from PBMCs. All receptors come from a human donor in good health.

This chain joins TRBV12-3 or TRBV12-4 and TRBJ2-2; D is undetermined. The CDR3 has 13 amino acids. Deletions cut 1 base from V and 4 bases from J, with 4 bases between. CDR3 sequence reads: CASSLDFTGELFF. CDR3 nucleotide sequence: TGTGCCAGCAGTTTAGACTTCACCGGGGAGCTGTTTTTT.

This chain links TRBV27 with TRBJ2-7, with D maybe TRBD1 (6 bases). The germline V gene has CDR1 MNHEY and CDR2 SMNVEV (reference sequence). The CDR3 length is 14 residues. V was cut by 3 bases and J by 2 bases, with 11 bases left in between. The CDR3 loop reads CASSFSRGTYEQYF. In nucleotides, the CDR3 is TGTGCCAGCAGTTTTAGCAGGGGCACCTACGAGCAGTACTTC.

The chain has TRBV7-8 and TRBJ1-4; 9 bases line up with TRBD1. Germline loops: CDR1 SGHVS, CDR2 FQNEAQ. V shed 3 bases, J shed 5 bases, and the junction held 1 base outside the gene matches. The CDR3 runs to 14 residues. The CDR3 DNA reads as TGTGCCAGCAGCTTGGGGACAGGGAATGAAAAACTGTTTTTT. Residues: CASSLGTGNEKLFF.

This chain connects TRBV11-3 to TRBJ2-1; the match to TRBD2 covers 8 bases. The CDR3 consists of 15 residues. Unmatched junction bases numbered 11, after V lost 5 bases and J lost 8 bases. Germline V gives CDR1 SGHNT, CDR2 YENEEA. CDR3 residues: CASSPSGGREDEQFF. The CDR3, as DNA: TGTGCCAGCAGCCCCTCCGGTGGGCGGGAGGATGAGCAGTTCTTC.

The chain has TRBV6-5 and TRBJ2-2; 9 bases are shared with TRBD2. Germline V gene data show CDR1 as MNHEY and CDR2 as SVGAGI. This CDR3 region has 15 residues. V was clipped by 7 bases and J by 7 bases; unmatched bases: 10. The CDR3 spells CASKAGGLDGGELFF. Written as DNA, the CDR3 is TGTGCCAGCAAGGCGGGAGGGCTTGACGGCGGGGAGCTGTTTTTT.

In nucleotides, the CDR3 is TGCGCCAGCAGCTTGGGAGCGGGAGCGAATAATGAGCAGTTCTTC. Translated, it gives CASSLGAGANNEQFF. The V and J genes are TRBV5-1 and TRBJ2-1; 8 bases fit TRBD2. The J segment lost 7 bases and the V segment lost 0 bases, leaving 6 bases of the junction unmatched. CDR3 length equals 15 residues. CDR1 and CDR2 (germline): SGHRS, YFSETQ.

The sample holds a few counts of this clone. This sequence joins TRBV25-1 and TRBJ1-3, with 8 bases that match TRBD1. The V gene's germline CDR1 is MGHDK and CDR2 SYGVNS. The CDR3 is 15 residues long. After removal of 3 bases from V and 5 bases from J, the junction contained 6 bases not matched to a gene. CDR3 sequence reads: CASSDGTGGRNTIYF. CDR3 coding DNA: TGTGCCAGCAGTGATGGAACAGGGGGTCGAAACACCATATATTTT.

In this sample, this clone turned up once. CDR3 loop: CASRETGGSSYNEQFF. The CDR3 DNA reads TGTGCCAGTAGAGAGACAGGGGGGAGCTCCTACAATGAGCAGTTCTTC. The chain uses TRBV19 and TRBJ2-1, with 9 bases identical to TRBD1. J gave up 0 bases and V 6 bases, and 6 bases lay outside the gene matches. CDR3 size: 16 residues. In germline, CDR1 is LNHDA, CDR2 SQIVND (reference sequence). Filled out from reference TRBV19 and TRBJ2-1, the complete variable domain reads DGGITQSPKYLFRKEGQNVTLSCEQNLNHDAMYWYRQDPGQGLRLIYYSQIVNDFQKGDIAEGYSVSREKKESFPLTVTSAQKNPTAFYLCASRETGGSSYNEQFFGPGTRLTVL.

The chain links TRBV10-1 to TRBJ2-1; TRBD1 might be the D (6 bases). There are 13 residues in the CDR3. Germline V CDR1 and CDR2: WNHNN, SYGVQD (reference sequence). V was shortened by 6 bases and J by 6 bases, with 12 bases between the two germline ends. The CDR3 DNA is TGCGCCAGCAGGAGTAGGGGGTTCAATGAGCAGTTCTTC. This sequence encodes CASRSRGFNEQFF.

This clone showed up just a few times. The chain has TRBV5-4 and TRBJ2-1, with a tentative D call TRBD2 (5 bases). Trimming took off 2 bases at V and 8 bases at J, with 11 bases between the two ends. This CDR3 comprises 13 residues. Germline V CDR1 and CDR2: SGHNT, YYREEE (reference sequence). The CDR3 reads CASSLMVGDEQFF. The DNA for the CDR3 is TGTGCCAGCAGCTTAATGGTGGGAGATGAGCAGTTCTTC.

The chain joins TRBV5-1 to TRBJ2-7, with 8 bases that match TRBD1. This CDR3 region has 16 residues. J gave up 5 bases and V 0 bases, and 10 bases lay outside the gene matches. CDR1 and CDR2 from the germline V gene are SGHRS and YFSETQ. The CDR3 DNA sequence: TGCGCCAGCAGCTTGGGATTTGGCAGGGGGCTTGACGAGCAGTACTTC. Amino acids: CASSLGFGRGLDEQYF.

The gene calls are TRBV29-1 and TRBJ1-1, with 8 bases identical to TRBD1. The junction had 4 bases not matched to a gene; V was cut back by 7 bases and J by 0 bases. The germline CDR1 and CDR2 sequences are SQVTM and ANQGSEA. This CDR3 is 13 amino acids long. CDR3 region: CSASQGVNTEAFF. CDR3 nucleotide sequence: TGCAGCGCATCACAGGGGGTGAACACTGAAGCTTTCTTT.

This chain connects TRBV29-1 to TRBJ2-1; 8 bases map to TRBD1. CDR1 SQVTM and CDR2 ANQGSEA come from the germline V gene. J was trimmed by 7 bases and V by 4 bases; bases with no gene match: 3. The CDR3 is made up of 12 amino acids. This CDR3 is CSVVRGQNEQFF. DNA for the CDR3: TGCAGCGTTGTCAGGGGGCAAAATGAGCAGTTCTTC.

The CDR3 DNA reads TGTGCCTGGAGTGCCCCCGGGGGCGGGTTAGGAAACTATGGCTACACCTTC. As protein: CAWSAPGGGLGNYGYTF. V gene TRBV30 combines with J gene TRBJ1-2, with D possibly matching TRBD1 (6 bases). Germline values: CDR1 GTSNPN, CDR2 SVGIG (reference sequence). This CDR3 is built from 17 residues. The V gene lost 1 base and the J gene lost 2 bases, with 20 bases spanning the gap. The full variable domain, completed using reference TRBV30 and TRBJ1-2, is SQTIHQWPATLVQPVGSPLSLECTVEGTSNPNLYWYRQAAGRGLQLLFYSVGIGQISSEVPQNLSASRPQDRQFILSSKKLLLSDSGFYLCAWSAPGGGLGNYGYTFGSGTRLTVV.

The J gene is TRBJ2-7, the V gene TRBV6-5, with D uncertain. CDR3 length equals 15 residues. Germline CDR1 and CDR2: MNHEY and SVGAGI. Trimming shortened V by 0 bases and J by 0 bases, and 9 bases separated the two germline ends. The CDR3 DNA reads TGTGCCAGCAGTTACTCGTTTACGGGCTCCTACGAGCAGTACTTC. Amino acids: CASSYSFTGSYEQYF.

The rearrangement links TRBV19 to TRBJ2-5, with TRBD2 matching over 10 bases. The CDR3 is 18 residues long. The germline gives CDR1 LNHDA, CDR2 SQIVND (reference sequence). V lost 5 bases, J lost 3 bases, and 15 bases stayed unmatched. This CDR3 is CASSLWTSGRGGKETQYF. CDR3 nucleotide sequence: TGTGCCAGTAGTCTATGGACCAGCGGGAGGGGAGGCAAAGAGACCCAGTACTTC.

This chain links TRBV5-1 with TRBJ2-5; a weak D match, TRBD1 (5 bases). This CDR3 has 15 residues. Trimming pared 0 bases from V and 3 bases from J, leaving 12 bases between. The germline CDR1 and CDR2 sequences are SGHRS and YFSETQ. CDR3 in DNA: TGCGCCAGCAGCTTGGCTGACAGCAGGAAAGAGACCCAGTACTTC. Residues: CASSLADSRKETQYF. Based on the CDR3 plus reference TRBV5-1 and TRBJ2-5, the full variable domain is KAGVTQTPRYLIKTRGQQVTLSCSPISGHRSVSWYQQTPGQGLQFLFEYFSETQRNKGNFPGRFSGRQFSNSRSEMNVSTLELGDSALYLCASSLADSRKETQYFGPGTRLLVL.

The chain combines TRBV3-1 (or the pseudogene TRBV3-2) with TRBJ1-5, with no clear D. V lost 1 base, J lost 6 bases, and 4 bases lay in between. Germline V lookup: CDR1 LGHDT, CDR2 YNNKEL (reference sequence). The CDR3 is 12 amino acids. The CDR3 spells CASSQVGQPQHF. The CDR3 coding sequence is TGTGCCAGCAGCCAAGTAGGTCAGCCCCAGCATTTT.

The chain is built from TRBV19 and TRBJ2-4; D possibly corresponds to TRBD1 (6 bases). The V gene's germline CDR1 is LNHDA and CDR2 SQIVND (reference sequence). CDR3 length equals 15 residues. V was shortened by 9 bases and J by 5 bases, with 20 bases between the two germline ends. The CDR3: CASGRTGFRENIQYF. The CDR3 DNA sequence: TGTGCCAGCGGACGAACAGGGTTTCGCGAAAACATTCAGTACTTC.